Listed below are T cell receptor beta chains from one sample, sequenced in a study of Graves' ophthalmopathy and Graves' hyperthyroidism. TCRdb re-analysed the multiplex PCR reads in MiXCR, keeping a single row per CDR3 protein. The table includes a few hundred thousand distinct CDR3 sequences, about 17% detected once. The sequencing input was peripheral blood. All receptors come from an adult woman with stable Graves' hyperthyroidism. Both conserved end residues are trimmed from each CDR3.

V gene: TRBV2
J gene: TRBJ2-7
CDR3 protein: ASRIRTAYEQY

V gene: TRBV7-7
J gene: TRBJ2-2
CDR3 protein: ASSRGQGSGELF

V gene: TRBV28
J gene: TRBJ1-5
CDR3 protein: ASSWVFNQPQH

V gene: TRBV11-1
J gene: TRBJ2-7
CDR3 protein: ASSTRDRDRGEYEQY

V gene: TRBV6-4
J gene: TRBJ2-2
CDR3 protein: ASSTTGDGHTGELF

V gene: TRBV7-7
J gene: TRBJ2-2
CDR3 protein: ASSRPLAGPNTGELF

V gene: TRBV29-1
J gene: TRBJ2-7
CDR3 protein: SAEGASTSYEQY

V gene: TRBV30
J gene: TRBJ1-5
CDR3 protein: AWSQGGNSNQPQH

V gene: TRBV6-1
J gene: TRBJ2-2
CDR3 protein: ASREGIAGELF

V gene: TRBV6-1
J gene: TRBJ1-5
CDR3 protein: ASRQDRGGQPQH

V gene: TRBV11-1
J gene: TRBJ2-7
CDR3 protein: ASSLGATSEYYEQY

V gene: TRBV7-3
J gene: TRBJ1-3
CDR3 protein: ASSSVQGNTIY

V gene: TRBV6-5
J gene: TRBJ1-2
CDR3 protein: ASSYGGQGGVGGYT

V gene: TRBV6-5
J gene: TRBJ2-2
CDR3 protein: ASTMGQGLAGELF

V gene: TRBV5-5
J gene: TRBJ2-4
CDR3 protein: ASSQDLAGKY